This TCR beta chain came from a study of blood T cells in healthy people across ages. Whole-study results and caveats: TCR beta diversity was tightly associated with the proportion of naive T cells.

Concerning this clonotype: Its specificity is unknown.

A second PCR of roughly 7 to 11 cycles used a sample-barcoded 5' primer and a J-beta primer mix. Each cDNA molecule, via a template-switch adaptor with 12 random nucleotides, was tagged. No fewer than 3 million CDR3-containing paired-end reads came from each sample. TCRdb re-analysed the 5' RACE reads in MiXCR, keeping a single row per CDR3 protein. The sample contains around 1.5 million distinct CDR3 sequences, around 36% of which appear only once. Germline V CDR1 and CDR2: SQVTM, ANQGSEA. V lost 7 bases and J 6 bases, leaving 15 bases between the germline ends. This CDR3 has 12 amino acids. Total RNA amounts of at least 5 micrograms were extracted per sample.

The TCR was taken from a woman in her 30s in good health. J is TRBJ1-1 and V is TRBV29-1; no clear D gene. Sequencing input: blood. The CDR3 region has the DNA TGCAGCGCTCAGACGGACGGGGCTGAAGCTTTCTTT. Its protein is CSAQTDGAEAFF.